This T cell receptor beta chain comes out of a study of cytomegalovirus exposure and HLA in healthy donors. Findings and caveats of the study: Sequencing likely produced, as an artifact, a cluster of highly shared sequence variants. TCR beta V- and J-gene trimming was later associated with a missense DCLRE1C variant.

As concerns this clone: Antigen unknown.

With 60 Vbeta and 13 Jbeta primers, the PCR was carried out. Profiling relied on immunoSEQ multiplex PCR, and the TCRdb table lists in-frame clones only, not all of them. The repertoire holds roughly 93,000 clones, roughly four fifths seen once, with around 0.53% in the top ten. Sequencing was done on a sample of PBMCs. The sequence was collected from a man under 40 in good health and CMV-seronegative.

CDR3 coding DNA: TGTGCCATCACCCCCGGACAGGGGGCGCAGGACACTGAAGCTTTCTTT. Protein product: CAITPGQGAQDTEAFF. The V call is TRBV10-3, the J call TRBJ1-1, with TRBD1 matching over 11 bases. Germline V gene data show CDR1 as ENHRY and CDR2 as SYGVKD. The CDR3 is 16 amino acids. The trim removed 7 bases at V and 3 bases at J, leaving 10 bases unmatched.